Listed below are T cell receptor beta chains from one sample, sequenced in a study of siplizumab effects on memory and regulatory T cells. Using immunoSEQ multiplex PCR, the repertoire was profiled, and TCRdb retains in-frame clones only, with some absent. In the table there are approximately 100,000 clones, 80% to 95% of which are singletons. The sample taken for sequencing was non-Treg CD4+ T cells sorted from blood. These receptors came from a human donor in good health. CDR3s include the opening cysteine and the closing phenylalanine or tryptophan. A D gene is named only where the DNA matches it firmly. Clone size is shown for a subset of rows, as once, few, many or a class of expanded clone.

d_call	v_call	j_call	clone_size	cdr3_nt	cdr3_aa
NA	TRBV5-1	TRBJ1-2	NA	TGCGCCAGCAGCAGGACCGGGACAAACTATGGCTACACCTTC	CASSRTGTNYGYTF
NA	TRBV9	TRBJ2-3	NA	TGTGCCAGCAGCCCGCGACAAGATGGGGTCACAGATACGCAGTATTTT	CASSPRQDGVTDTQYF
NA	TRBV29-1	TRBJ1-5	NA	TGCAGCGGCCCCGACAATCAGCCCCAGCATTTT	CSGPDNQPQHF
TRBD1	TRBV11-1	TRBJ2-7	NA	TGTGCCAGCAGCTTAGGTGGGACAGGGGCCAACGAGCAGTACTTC	CASSLGGTGANEQYF
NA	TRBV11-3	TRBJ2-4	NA	TGTGCCAGCAGCTCGTTCAGGGGAAGGGCCAAAAACATTCAGTACTTC	CASSSFRGRAKNIQYF
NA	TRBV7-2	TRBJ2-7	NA	TGTGCCAGCAGCAGACAGGATAAGTTC	CASSRQDKF
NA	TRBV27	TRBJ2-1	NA	TGTGCCAGCAGTTTAAGTGGCGCTCGGCGGAGGGGCAATGAGCAGTTCTTC	CASSLSGARRRGNEQFF
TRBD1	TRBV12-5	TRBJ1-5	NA	TGTGCTAGTGGTTTGGCTACAGGGGGCGGCAATCAGCCCCAGCATTTT	CASGLATGGGNQPQHF
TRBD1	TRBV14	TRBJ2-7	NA	TGTGCCAGCAGACAGACAGGGATACTACACGAGCAGTACTTC	CASRQTGILHEQYF
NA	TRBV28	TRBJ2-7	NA	TGTGCCAGCAGTCCAACGATGATCTACGAGCGGTACTTC	CASSPTMIYERYF
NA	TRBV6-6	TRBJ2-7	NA	TGTGCCAGCAGTTACTCCCGGGACATATCCGAGCAGTACTTC	CASSYSRDISEQYF
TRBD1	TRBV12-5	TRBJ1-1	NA	TGTGCTAGTGGTTTTGTACAGGGGATGAACACTGAAGCTTTCTTT	CASGFVQGMNTEAFF
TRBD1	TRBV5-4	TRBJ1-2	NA	TGTGGACAGGGCCCCGACTATGGCTACACCTTC	CGQGPDYGYTF
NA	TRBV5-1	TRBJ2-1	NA	TGCGCCAGCAGCTCCTCCGGGACTGAGTCTTACAATGAGCAGTTCTTC	CASSSSGTESYNEQFF
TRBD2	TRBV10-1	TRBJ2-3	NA	TGCGCCACTTCAACTAGCGGGACGAACCCAGATACGCAGTATTTT	CATSTSGTNPDTQYF
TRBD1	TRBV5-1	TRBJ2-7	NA	TGCGCCAGCAACCCGGGACAGGGCACCTACGAGCAGTACTTC	CASNPGQGTYEQYF
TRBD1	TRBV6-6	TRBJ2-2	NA	TGTGCCAGCAGGGGCACCGGGACAGCGAACACCGGGGAGCTGTTTTTT	CASRGTGTANTGELFF
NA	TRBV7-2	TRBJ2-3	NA	TGTGCCAGCAGCTACCTCGGGGCGGGAAGGACAGATACGCAGTATTTT	CASSYLGAGRTDTQYF
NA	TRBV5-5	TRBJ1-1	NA	TGTGCCAGCACCCAGGGACGGGCGGCCACTGAAGCTTTCTTT	CASTQGRAATEAFF
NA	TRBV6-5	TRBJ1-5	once	TGTGCCAGCTCACAGGGTAGCAATCAGCCCCAGCATTTT	CASSQGSNQPQHF
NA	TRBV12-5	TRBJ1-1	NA	TGTGCTAGTGGTTACGGGGGCTGGAACACTGAAGCTTTCTTT	CASGYGGWNTEAFF
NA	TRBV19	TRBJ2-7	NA	TGTGCCAGTAAAAAGAGTGGTAGCGGAAGCTCCTACGAGCAGTACTTC	CASKKSGSGSSYEQYF
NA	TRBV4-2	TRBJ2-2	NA	TGTGCCAGCAGCCAAGTTGGGGCACCAACCGGGGAGCTGTTTTTT	CASSQVGAPTGELFF
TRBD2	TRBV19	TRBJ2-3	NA	TGTGCCAGTAGTAGGGAAATAGCGGGAGGGAAGAGAGATACGCAGTATTTT	CASSREIAGGKRDTQYF
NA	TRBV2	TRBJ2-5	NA	TGTGCCAGCAGTGCCGGGTCGGGGTACCGGGTCGCCCAGTACTTC	CASSAGSGYRVAQYF
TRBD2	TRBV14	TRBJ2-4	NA	TGTGCCAGCAGCCCAATAGCGGGAAAAAACATTCAGTACTTC	CASSPIAGKNIQYF